The next 32 T cell receptor beta chains were all read from a single sample in a study of T-cell reconstitution after alpha-beta-depleted transplantation in children. Preparation of the TCRbeta library was carried out with unique molecular identifiers. Using its own MiXCR run on the PCR reads, TCRdb lists one record per CDR3 protein. The table records fewer than 450,000 distinct CDR3 sequences, under 20% of them present only once. The source material was PBMCs, mostly from graft donor cells, sampled 360 days after TCRalphabeta/CD19-depleted stem cell transplant. These receptor sequences come from a male patient aged 2 to 10 who had a stem cell transplant for acute lymphoblastic leukemia, so the T cells may come from the graft donor.

This clonotype was observed a handful of times. The chain's CDR3 is CASSLGATNTGELFF. Here the CDR3 DNA reads TGTGCCAGCAGCTTAGGAGCTACGAACACCGGGGAGCTGTTTTTT. The V gene is TRBV7-2, the J gene TRBJ2-2; D call uncertain. V lost 1 base to trimming and J lost 0 bases, with 6 bases between them. CDR1 and CDR2 (germline): SGHTA, FQGNSA. This CDR3 has 15 amino acids.

This chain connects TRBV9 to TRBJ1-5; D perhaps matches TRBD1 (6 bases). CDR3 size: 15 residues. Trimming removed 2 bases at V and 4 bases at J, with 13 bases between. The V gene's germline CDR1 is SGDLS and CDR2 YYNGEE. The CDR3 region has the DNA TGTGCCAGCAGCGTCGACACAGGGATTAATCAGCCCCAGCATTTT. It yields the protein CASSVDTGINQPQHF.

This clonotype was observed a few times. The genes are TRBV7-2 and TRBJ1-1; D gene unclear. CDR1 and CDR2 from the germline V gene are SGHTA and FQGNSA. Deletions cut 5 bases from V and 0 bases from J, with 13 bases between. The CDR3 has 15 amino acids. CDR3 amino acids: CASSPRTALNTEAFF. In DNA form, the CDR3 reads TGTGCCAGCAGCCCCCGGACGGCCCTGAACACTGAAGCTTTCTTT.

This chain uses TRBV6-2 or TRBV6-3 with TRBJ2-2, with TRBD2 matching over 9 bases. Looked up from germline, CDR1 is MNHEY and CDR2 is SVGEGT. J was trimmed by 6 bases and V by 8 bases; bases with no gene match: 7. The CDR3 length is 14 residues. The DNA for the CDR3 is TGTGCCAGCTGCCTAGCGGGAAGTCCCGGGGAGCTGTTTTTT. Translation gives CASCLAGSPGELFF.

This clonotype was seen more than once but under ten times. At one end, the junction sequence differs from germline, possibly due to a read error. V and J are TRBV4-2 and TRBJ2-4, with D tentatively TRBD1 or TRBD2 (6 bases each). The CDR3 extends over 12 amino acids. In germline, CDR1 is LGHNA, CDR2 YNFKEQ. CDR3 residues: CASSQTRGLAVF. The CDR3 DNA follows: TGTGCCAGCAGCCAGACCCGGGGGCTAGCCGTGTTC.

This CDR3 is CASSAFNEQFF. The DNA of the CDR3 is TGTGCCAGCAGTGCGTTCAATGAGCAGTTCTTC. The chain carries TRBV2 and TRBJ2-1; D gene unclear. The V and J ends lost 4 bases and 6 bases respectively, with 4 bases between them. This CDR3 comprises 11 residues. Germline V gives CDR1 SNHLY, CDR2 FYNNEI.

This clonotype occurred a few times. The V call is TRBV20-1, the J call TRBJ2-5; 13 bases match TRBD2. This CDR3 spans 16 amino acids. Germline assignment: CDR1 DFQATT and CDR2 SNEGSKA (reference sequence). Trimming took 4 bases from V and 4 from J; bases not matched to a gene: 9. CDR3 sequence: CSATGTLAGGGETQYF. The DNA of the CDR3 is TGCAGTGCTACAGGAACACTAGCGGGAGGGGGAGAGACCCAGTACTTC.

V usage is TRBV6-6 and J usage is TRBJ2-5; TRBD1 might be the D (6 bases). V lost 2 bases and J lost 7, with 11 bases in between. Germline V gene lookup returns CDR1 MNHNY and CDR2 SVGAGI (reference sequence). This CDR3 spans 13 amino acids. The CDR3 coding sequence is TGTGCCAGCAGTTACGACCGAGGGGGGACCCAGTACTTC. As protein: CASSYDRGGTQYF.

This clonotype was counted only a few times. Because it lacks the conserved phenylalanine or tryptophan at the end, this CDR3 is likely a read error. V gene TRBV28 combines with J gene TRBJ1-5; unclear D gene. Between the trimmed V and J ends, which lost 7 bases and 2 bases, there was a span of 12 bases. The germline gives CDR1 MDHEN, CDR2 SYDVKM. The CDR3 covers 14 residues. The CDR3 region has the DNA TGTGCCAGCATGTCGGGGTGGGGCAATCAGCCCCAGCATTCT. Amino acids: CASMSGWGNQPQHS.

This clonotype was picked up many times. The V gene is TRBV20-1, the J gene TRBJ2-5; no definite D call. The CDR3 contains 11 residues. V was pared by 3 bases and J by 4 bases, with 6 bases between. CDR1 and CDR2 (germline): DFQATT, SNEGSKA (reference sequence). The CDR3 reads CSARLPETQYF. CDR3 coding DNA: TGCAGTGCTAGGCTACCAGAGACCCAGTACTTC.

This clonotype has only a few counts. The chain links TRBV28 to TRBJ2-7; the D gene is possibly TRBD1 (6 bases). Trimming stripped 5 bases from V and 3 bases from J, with 14 bases between. The CDR3 is made up of 14 amino acids. The germline gives CDR1 MDHEN, CDR2 SYDVKM. The CDR3, as DNA: TGTGCCAGCAGTCCTTTGACAGGCCACTACGAGCAGTACTTC. It codes for CASSPLTGHYEQYF.

This clonotype occurred a few times. The chain uses TRBV6-6 and TRBJ2-7; no clear D gene. This CDR3 contains 13 residues. CDR1 MNHNY and CDR2 SVGAGI come from the germline V gene (reference sequence). Between the trimmed V and J ends, which lost 8 bases and 3 bases, there was a span of 14 bases. CDR3 amino acids: CASHLDGLYEQYF. In DNA form, the CDR3 reads TGTGCCAGCCACCTGGATGGGCTCTACGAGCAGTACTTC.

The table lists this clonotype with many counts. The chain is built from TRBV12-3 or TRBV12-4 and TRBJ2-7, with 7 bases aligning to TRBD2. The junction had 3 bases not matched to a gene; V was cut back by 10 bases and J by 6 bases. The CDR3 has 10 residues. CDR3 nucleotide sequence: TGTGCCACCGGGGGGTCCGAGCAGTACTTC. This encodes CATGGSEQYF.

V gene TRBV6-2 or TRBV6-3 combines with J gene TRBJ1-5; perhaps TRBD1 as D (6 bases). This CDR3 is 13 amino acids long. Germline CDR1 is MNHEY and CDR2 is SVGEGT. V lost 6 bases and J lost 9, with 15 bases in between. The CDR3 sequence is CASSPTGPWPQHF. The CDR3 bases are TGTGCCAGCAGCCCGACAGGTCCTTGGCCCCAGCATTTT.

This clonotype was observed a few times. V is TRBV3-1 and J is TRBJ2-1; 10 bases are shared with TRBD1. The ends lost 4 bases at V and 6 bases at J; junction bases unmatched: 9. Germline CDR1 LGHDT, CDR2 YNNKEL (reference sequence). The CDR3 contains 16 residues. The DNA of the CDR3 is TGTGCCAGCAGCCTACCCCGGGACAGGGGATTCAATGAGCAGTTCTTC. Translated, it gives CASSLPRDRGFNEQFF.

V gene TRBV30 combines with J gene TRBJ2-5; D unclear. Germline CDR1 reads GTSNPN; CDR2 reads SVGIG (reference sequence). The CDR3 is 13 amino acids. The V end lost 2 bases, the J end lost 2 bases, and 9 bases lay between the germline ends. CDR3 in DNA: TGTGCCTGGAGTTTAATGCGGCAAGAGACCCAGTACTTC. Its translation is CAWSLMRQETQYF.

The chain employs TRBV18 and TRBJ1-1; no clear D. This CDR3 region has 13 residues. Germline V lookup: CDR1 KGHSH, CDR2 LQKENI. The V and J ends lost 3 bases and 1 base respectively, with 6 bases between them. The CDR3 loop reads CASSPGRNTEAFF. DNA for the CDR3: TGTGCCAGCTCACCGGGGAGGAACACTGAAGCTTTCTTT.

The V call is TRBV5-5, the J call TRBJ1-4; D unclear. This CDR3 region has 15 residues. Deletions cut 0 bases from V and 4 bases from J, with 10 bases between. The germline gives CDR1 SGHKS, CDR2 YYEKEE (reference sequence). The CDR3 loop is CASSLDPGFNEKLFF. The CDR3 region has the DNA TGTGCCAGCAGCTTGGACCCAGGATTTAATGAAAAACTGTTTTTT.

This clonotype was detected ten times or more. The V call is TRBV4-1, the J call TRBJ2-1; possibly TRBD2 for D (5 bases). V gave up 4 bases and J gave up 4 bases, with 17 bases separating them. This CDR3 spans 16 amino acids. The germline V gene has CDR1 MGHRA and CDR2 YSYEKL. CDR3 DNA sequence: TGCGCCAGCAGCCTCCCACCCTTGGGAGAGTACAATGAGCAGTTCTTC. Its translation is CASSLPPLGEYNEQFF.

There are a few counts of this clonotype. The chain uses TRBV2 and TRBJ2-7; possibly TRBD1 for D (6 bases). The CDR3 is 14 residues long. Trimming removed 2 bases at V and 3 bases at J, with 11 bases between. Germline loops: CDR1 SNHLY, CDR2 FYNNEI. The CDR3 is CASSEIWTDYEQYF. CDR3 sequence (DNA): TGTGCCAGCAGTGAAATTTGGACAGACTACGAGCAGTACTTC. The entire variable domain, with the rest obtained from reference TRBV2 and TRBJ2-7, is as follows: EPEVTQTPSHQVTQMGQEVILRCVPISNHLYFYWYRQILGQKVEFLVSFYNNEISEKSEIFDDQFSVERPDGSNFTLKIRSTKLEDSAMYFCASSEIWTDYEQYFGPGTRLTVT.

This clonotype was found a few times. This rearrangement joins TRBV4-3 to TRBJ2-6, with 7 bases aligning to TRBD1. After removal of 4 bases from V and 2 bases from J, the junction contained 5 bases not matched to a gene. Germline values: CDR1 LGHNA, CDR2 YSLEER. There are 16 residues in the CDR3. The CDR3 bases are TGCGCCAGCAGCCGCTTTACAGGGGCTGGGGCCAACGTCCTGACTTTC. Translation gives CASSRFTGAGANVLTF.

This clonotype was seen a few times. The V and J genes are TRBV5-4 and TRBJ2-5; TRBD2 matches at 7 bases. The CDR3 runs to 14 residues. V lost 2 bases and J lost 1; bases outside the gene matches: 2. Germline CDR1 reads SGHNT; CDR2 reads YYREEE (reference sequence). For the CDR3, the DNA is TGTGCCAGCAGCTTTGGCGGGAGCCAAGAGACCCAGTACTTC. Residues: CASSFGGSQETQYF.

This clonotype occurred a few times. The rearrangement links TRBV7-9 to TRBJ2-2; perhaps D is TRBD1 or TRBD2 (5 bases each). This CDR3 has 15 residues. Trimming shortened V by 5 bases and J by 4 bases, and 14 bases separated the two germline ends. CDR1 and CDR2 (germline): SEHNR, FQNEAQ (reference sequence). CDR3 protein: CASSLPRGITGELFF. The CDR3 DNA follows: TGTGCCAGCAGCCTCCCGAGGGGTATCACCGGGGAGCTGTTTTTT. The complete variable domain, with remaining parts taken from reference TRBV7-9 and TRBJ2-2, reads DTGVSQNPRHKITKRGQNVTFRCDPISEHNRLYWYRQTLGQGPEFLTYFQNEAQLEKSRLLSDRFSAERPKGSFSTLEIQRTEQGDSAMYLCASSLPRGITGELFFGEGSRLTVL.

This chain links TRBV18 with TRBJ2-7; D is unresolved. CDR1 is KGHSH and CDR2 is LQKENI in the germline V gene. The CDR3 loop spans 13 amino acids. V lost 1 base and J lost 3, with 7 bases in between. In nucleotides, the CDR3 is TGTGCCAGCTCACCACATAGAATCTACGAGCAGTACTTC. The encoded protein is CASSPHRIYEQYF. The full variable domain, with the rest looked up from reference TRBV18 and TRBJ2-7, is NAGVMQNPRHLVRRRGQEARLRCSPMKGHSHVYWYRQLPEEGLKFMVYLQKENIIDESGMPKERFSAEFPKEGPSILRIQQVVRGDSAAYFCASSPHRIYEQYFGPGTRLTVT.

This clonotype was seen ten or more times. The CDR3 loop is CASSLGAFDEQFF. As DNA, the CDR3 is TGTGCCAGCAGTCTTGGGGCATTCGATGAGCAGTTCTTC. The chain links TRBV7-2 to TRBJ2-1; D possibly corresponds to TRBD1 (5 bases). CDR1 and CDR2 (germline): SGHTA, FQGNSA. There are 13 residues in the CDR3. Between the trimmed V and J ends, which lost 6 bases and 8 bases, there was a span of 14 bases. Looking up the rest from reference TRBV7-2 and TRBJ2-1 gives the full variable domain: GAGVSQSPSNKVTEKGKDVELRCDPISGHTALYWYRQSLGQGLEFLIYFQGNSAPDKSGLPSDRFSAERTGGSVSTLTIQRTQQEDSAVYLCASSLGAFDEQFFGPGTRLTVL.

This clonotype has a handful of counts. The chain uses TRBV7-9 and TRBJ2-7; unclear D gene. Germline loops: CDR1 SEHNR, CDR2 FQNEAQ (reference sequence). This CDR3 contains 14 residues. Trimming pared 2 bases from V and 6 bases from J, leaving 14 bases between. CDR3 coding DNA: TGTGCCAGCAGCTTACCCCTAGGGTCAGTCGAGCAGTACTTC. Its translation is CASSLPLGSVEQYF.

This clonotype occurred a few times. V is TRBV7-9 and J is TRBJ1-5; tentatively, D is TRBD1 (6 bases). V was pared by 3 bases and J by 7 bases, with 13 bases between. Germline V gene lookup returns CDR1 SEHNR and CDR2 FQNEAQ (reference sequence). This CDR3 has 14 amino acids. CDR3 sequence (DNA): TGTGCCAGCAGCTTGGGGCCGGGGGGCCAGCCCCAGCATTTT. This sequence encodes CASSLGPGGQPQHF.

This clonotype has ten or more counts. This rearrangement joins TRBV5-1 to TRBJ1-5; D might be TRBD1 (6 bases). Germline-derived CDR1 and CDR2 are SGHRS and YFSETQ. The V and J ends lost 0 bases and 1 base respectively, with 8 bases between them. The CDR3 is 15 residues long. CDR3 coding DNA: TGCGCCAGCAGCTTGGGAGGGGGGAGCAATCAGCCCCAGCATTTT. Its translation: CASSLGGGSNQPQHF. Full variable domain (missing parts from reference TRBV5-1 and TRBJ1-5): KAGVTQTPRYLIKTRGQQVTLSCSPISGHRSVSWYQQTPGQGLQFLFEYFSETQRNKGNFPGRFSGRQFSNSRSEMNVSTLELGDSALYLCASSLGGGSNQPQHFGDGTRLSIL.

This clonotype was counted only a few times. The chain uses TRBV20-1 and TRBJ2-4; D may be TRBD2 (5 bases). In germline, CDR1 is DFQATT, CDR2 SNEGSKA (reference sequence). The germline V and J ends were trimmed by 3 bases and 5 bases, with 17 bases remaining between them. The CDR3 contains 15 residues. CDR3 DNA sequence: TGCAGTGCTAGTCCCCCCGGACTGCGAGAAAACATTCAGTACTTC. Translated: CSASPPGLRENIQYF.

V usage is TRBV4-3 and J usage is TRBJ2-1; D gene unclear. V gave up 0 bases and J gave up 8 bases, with 14 bases separating them. The CDR3 totals 15 residues. The germline V gene has CDR1 LGHNA and CDR2 YSLEER. CDR3 bases: TGCGCCAGCAGCCAAGATCTCCGTTTAGCCCATGAGCAGTTCTTC. It codes for CASSQDLRLAHEQFF.

This clonotype was counted a few times. The chain couples TRBV4-3 to TRBJ1-1; D ambiguous. The V end lost 4 bases, the J end lost 2 bases, and 5 bases lay between the germline ends. The CDR3 runs to 12 residues. The germline V gene encodes CDR1 LGHNA and CDR2 YSLEER. CDR3 sequence (DNA): TGCGCCAGCAGCCGGAGTAACACTGAAGCTTTCTTT. Translating it yields CASSRSNTEAFF.

This clonotype was recorded a few times. The chain recombines TRBV6-5 with TRBJ2-1; 9 positions match TRBD2. This CDR3 comprises 16 residues. Per the germline V gene, CDR1 is MNHEY and CDR2 is SVGAGI. With 2 bases clipped from V and 2 bases from J, the junction kept 4 bases outside the gene matches. The CDR3 here is CASSYRGRGPYNEQFF. DNA for the CDR3: TGTGCCAGCAGTTACCGCGGGAGGGGCCCCTACAATGAGCAGTTCTTC.